This TCR beta chain is from a study of blood T cell repertoires in COVID-19. Study at large: Italy, Spain and the United States were the sources of the convalescent and acute COVID-19 samples. The analysed material was cDNA or gDNA that came from T cells, B-cell-depleted T cells, or PBMCs.

How the authors handled the data: Cell counts per sample came from amplifying reference gene primers. Measured with immunoSEQ multiplex PCR; TCRdb has only the in-frame clones, and not every one. V and J calls and clone size are as listed in that table; D and trimming were resolved from the DNA. The top ten hold more than 4.5% of the sample, which has 50,000 to 65,000 clones, around 85% seen once. This CDR3 has 19 residues. The V end was cut by 2 bases, the J end by 0 bases, with 20 bases between. Per germline, CDR1 GTSNPN and CDR2 SVGIG (reference sequence). This clone was seen a few times. The chain carries TRBV30 and TRBJ1-6; a weak D match, TRBD1 (6 bases). The sequence came from a man between 35 and 55 years old with active COVID-19. Sequenced: peripheral blood. CDR3 nucleotides: TGTGCCTGGAGTTCGAACAGGGTCACGTCCAGCTCCTATAATTCACCCCTCCACTTT. This encodes CAWSSNRVTSSSYNSPLHF.